These 15 T cell receptor beta chains share one sample of origin, sequenced in a study of OX40 agonist ivuxolimab in advanced cancers. Repertoires were generated with immunoSEQ multiplex PCR, while TCRdb's copy carries only in-frame clones and drops some. The table records roughly 64,000 clones, around four fifths of them present only once. The specimen comprised CD4+ or CD8+ T cells sorted from blood, sampled in a trial of the OX40 agonist ivuxolimab. The receptors come from an adult with an advanced solid tumor such as melanoma, head and neck, liver or kidney cancer.

The chain recombines TRBV13 with TRBJ2-7; D may be TRBD2 (6 bases). V lost 5 bases and J 6 bases, leaving 26 bases between the germline ends. This CDR3 spans 17 amino acids. CDR1 and CDR2 (germline): PRHDT, FYEKMQ (reference sequence). CDR3 coding DNA: TGTGCCAGCAGCGCCCGACCCGGGACTTCAGTTGAGGGCGAGCAGTACTTC. Its translation is CASSARPGTSVEGEQYF.

This rearrangement joins TRBV7-3 to TRBJ2-5; D is perhaps TRBD2 (5 bases). Germline V gene sequence: CDR1 SGHTA, CDR2 FQGTGA. The V end lost 5 bases, the J end lost 5 bases, and 15 bases lay between the germline ends. The CDR3 runs 14 residues. For the CDR3, the DNA is TGTGCCAGCAGCCCCCAAGGCGGGTTCGAGACCCAGTACTTC. It codes for CASSPQGGFETQYF.

This chain uses TRBV4-1 with TRBJ2-1; D may correspond to TRBD1 or TRBD2 (6 bases each). CDR1 is MGHRA, CDR2 YSYEKL, per germline. The CDR3 has 12 amino acids. V gave up 6 bases and J gave up 10 bases, with 13 bases separating them. The CDR3: CASSLVGGEQFF. The CDR3, as DNA: TGCGCCAGCAGTTTGGTGGGGGGCGAGCAGTTCTTC.

The chain joins TRBV7-2 to TRBJ2-7; 7 nucleotides agree with TRBD1. J gave up 0 bases and V 4 bases, and 3 bases lay outside the gene matches. Germline V gene data show CDR1 as SGHTA and CDR2 as FQGNSA. This CDR3 is 14 amino acids long. CDR3 sequence (DNA): TGTGCCAGCAGCTCGGGACAGAGCTCCTACGAGCAGTACTTC. Its protein is CASSSGQSSYEQYF. The full variable domain, with the rest looked up from reference TRBV7-2 and TRBJ2-7, is GAGVSQSPSNKVTEKGKDVELRCDPISGHTALYWYRQSLGQGLEFLIYFQGNSAPDKSGLPSDRFSAERTGGSVSTLTIQRTQQEDSAVYLCASSSGQSSYEQYFGPGTRLTVT.

The rearrangement uses TRBV7-2 and TRBJ1-2; 8 bases line up with TRBD1. CDR1 SGHTA and CDR2 FQGNSA come from the germline V gene. Trimming cost V 5 bases and J 4 bases; bases outside gene matches: 6. The CDR3 consists of 14 residues. The CDR3 bases are TGTGCCAGCAGCCCACAGGGGGGGTTCTATGGCTACACCTTC. It specifies CASSPQGGFYGYTF.

The genes are TRBV7-8 and TRBJ2-5; possibly TRBD2 for D (5 bases). Germline CDR1 and CDR2: SGHVS and FQNEAQ. This CDR3 comprises 12 residues. Trimming took 5 bases from V and 4 from J, leaving 8 bases between them. The CDR3 spells CASSRAGETQYF. The CDR3 DNA is TGTGCCAGCAGCCGGGCGGGAGAGACCCAGTACTTC.

The rearrangement links TRBV5-6 to TRBJ1-5; D remains ambiguous. V was shortened by 3 bases and J by 5 bases, with 12 bases between the two germline ends. Looked up from germline, CDR1 is SGHDT and CDR2 is YYEEEE. The CDR3 consists of 14 residues. The CDR3 DNA sequence: TGTGCCAGCAGCTCGCCCCGAAGCGATCAGCCCCAGCATTTT. This encodes CASSSPRSDQPQHF.

The chain combines TRBV9 with TRBJ2-5, with D hard to call. CDR1 is SGDLS, CDR2 YYNGEE, per germline. V dropped 4 bases and J dropped 2 bases, with 6 bases sitting between them. The CDR3 has 12 amino acids. CDR3 bases: TGTGCCAGCAGCAGGGTACAAGAGACCCAGTACTTC. Translating gives CASSRVQETQYF.

J is TRBJ1-2 and V is TRBV11-2, with 10 bases matching TRBD1. Trimming cost V 3 bases and J 5 bases; bases outside gene matches: 6. Germline CDR1 SGHAT, CDR2 FQNNGV. The CDR3 is 15 residues long. The CDR3: CASSFHGTGAYGYTF. DNA for the CDR3: TGTGCCAGCAGCTTCCACGGGACAGGGGCGTATGGCTACACCTTC.

The gene calls are TRBV5-4 and TRBJ2-1; tentative D call: TRBD2 (6 bases). Trimming shortened V by 4 bases and J by 4 bases, and 18 bases separated the two germline ends. The CDR3 sequence is 16 residues long. Germline V gene sequence: CDR1 SGHNT, CDR2 YYREEE (reference sequence). The CDR3 is CASSPRGGAFYNEQFF. The CDR3 DNA follows: TGTGCCAGCAGCCCAAGGGGCGGGGCCTTTTACAATGAGCAGTTCTTC.

In DNA, the CDR3 is TGCAGTGCTAGATACGCAGATACGCAGTATTTT. Translated: CSARYADTQYF. The J gene is TRBJ2-3, the V gene TRBV20-1; D remains unclear. Germline lookup yields CDR1 DFQATT and CDR2 SNEGSKA (reference sequence). The germline V and J ends were trimmed by 2 bases and 4 bases, with 4 bases remaining between them. There are 11 residues in the CDR3.

This clone is medium-sized. This chain uses TRBV2 with TRBJ2-7, with D possibly called TRBD1 or TRBD2 (5 bases each). Per germline, CDR1 SNHLY and CDR2 FYNNEI. V lost 10 bases and J 2 bases, leaving 21 bases between the germline ends. CDR3 size: 15 residues. In DNA form, the CDR3 reads TGTGCCAACTCCACCCTCCGGGACGGGACCTACGAGCAGTACTTC. This codes for CANSTLRDGTYEQYF.

The CDR3 reads CASSLALRGGSKNIQYF. The CDR3 bases are TGTGCCAGCAGCTTAGCTCTGCGGGGGGGTTCCAAAAACATTCAGTACTTC. The V gene is TRBV7-2, the J gene TRBJ2-4, with 9 bases aligning to TRBD2. Germline CDR1 reads SGHTA; CDR2 reads FQGNSA. The CDR3 is 17 amino acids. Trimming at V came to 0 bases and at J to 2 bases, leaving 5 bases not matched to a gene. Complete variable domain (other parts from reference TRBV7-2 and TRBJ2-4): GAGVSQSPSNKVTEKGKDVELRCDPISGHTALYWYRQSLGQGLEFLIYFQGNSAPDKSGLPSDRFSAERTGGSVSTLTIQRTQQEDSAVYLCASSLALRGGSKNIQYFGAGTRLSVL.

The rearrangement uses TRBV21-1 and TRBJ2-7; TRBD1 reflects the table's D call only, with no check against the DNA. TRBV21-1 is recorded as a pseudogene. This CDR3 is built from 16 residues. CDR3 residues: CASSKGPGGVSYEQYF. The DNA for the CDR3 is TGTGCCAGCAGCAAAGGGCCAGGGGGTGTCTCCTACGAGCAGTACTTC.

This rearrangement joins TRBV23-1 to TRBJ1-1; D gene ambiguous. TRBV23-1 is flagged as an ORF with uncertain function. Trimming cost V 0 bases and J 7 bases, with 15 bases left between them. The CDR3 covers 15 residues. Here the CDR3 reads CASSQSGREHGEAFF. For the CDR3, the DNA is TGCGCCAGCAGTCAATCCGGACGGGAACATGGTGAAGCTTTCTTT.